Listed below are T cell receptor beta chains from one sample, sequenced in a study of blood T cells in healthy people across ages. TCRdb processed the 5' RACE reads anew with MiXCR; each CDR3 protein has one entry. Among 1.5 million to 2 million distinct CDR3 sequences listed, around 42% were seen once. Sequenced: blood. These TCRs come from a human donor in good health. Each CDR3 is given with its conserved first and last residue. The order of the fields is D gene, clone size, V gene, J gene, CDR3 DNA, CDR3 protein. The D gene is left open where the match is weak. The listing skips clone size in some rows; elsewhere it reads once, few, many or a size class.

>TRBD1|.|TRBV28|TRBJ2-7
TGTGCCAGCAGTTTACCGGGACAGGGTCCCTACGAGCAGTACTTC
CASSLPGQGPYEQYF
>TRBD1|few|TRBV20-1|TRBJ1-4
TGCAGTGCTAGGGAGACAGGGAGGACTGAAAAACTGTTTTTT
CSARETGRTEKLFF
>TRBD1|few|TRBV12-3/TRBV12-4|TRBJ1-2
TGTGCCAGCGTCGAAAGGACAGGGGATGGCTACACCTTC
CASVERTGDGYTF
>TRBD1|.|TRBV29-1|TRBJ2-3
TGCAGCGTTTCCGAGGGACAGGGCACAGATACGCAGTATTTT
CSVSEGQGTDTQYF
>TRBD1|many|TRBV29-1|TRBJ2-5
TGCAGCGTTGTAAGACAGGGGGGTAGCGAGACCCAGTACTTC
CSVVRQGGSETQYF
>.|few|TRBV20-1|TRBJ2-5
TGCAGTGCTAGTAAGGACGCAGGCATCGGGAAGACCCAGTACTTC
CSASKDAGIGKTQYF
>.|.|TRBV3-1|TRBJ2-3
TGTGCCAGCCGCTGGGAAGATACGCAGTATTTT
CASRWEDTQYF
>TRBD2|.|TRBV20-1|TRBJ2-7
TGCAGTGCCACCACCCTTAGCGGGGGGATCTACGAGCAGTACTTC
CSATTLSGGIYEQYF
>.|few|TRBV10-3|TRBJ2-5
TGTGCCATCAGTGACCCGGGCAAAGGGCCAGAGACCCAGTACTTC
CAISDPGKGPETQYF
>.|once|TRBV28|TRBJ1-1
TGTGCCAGCAGTCAGACTAGTATGGACACTGAAGCTTTCTTT
CASSQTSMDTEAFF
>.|.|TRBV7-7|TRBJ2-2
TGTGCCAGCAGCTTAGTGGGCAGAGTCAACACCGGGGAGCTGTTTTTT
CASSLVGRVNTGELFF
>.|few|TRBV20-1|TRBJ1-2
TGCAGTGCTAGAGTCTCTGGCGCTAACTATGGCTACACCTTC
CSARVSGANYGYTF
>.|many|TRBV5-1|TRBJ2-1
TGTGCCAGCAGCTTAGAAGGGTATGAGCAGTTCTTC
CASSLEGYEQFF
>.|.|TRBV20-1|TRBJ1-2
TGCAGTGCTAGATTAAGGGCAGGAGAAGGCTACACCTTC
CSARLRAGEGYTF
>.|once|TRBV11-1|TRBJ1-2
TGTGCCAGCAGTTTAGGAGAATCCAGCGGATACGGCTACACCTTC
CASSLGESSGYGYTF
>TRBD2|.|TRBV9|TRBJ2-1
TGTGCCAGCAGCCCAAGAGGGGACTACCCTTACAATGAGCAGTTCTTC
CASSPRGDYPYNEQFF
>.|.|TRBV7-2|TRBJ2-3
TGTGCCAGCAGCTTAGTTGGGGGGAGCGCAGATACGCAGTATTTT
CASSLVGGSADTQYF
>.|.|TRBV5-1|TRBJ1-2
TGCGCCAGCAGCCCCGACATTTATGGCTACACCTTC
CASSPDIYGYTF
>.|.|TRBV4-3|TRBJ2-5
TGCGCCAGCAGCCAAGATGGAGGGGAGCGGGCCGAGACTGAGGGGGAGCAGTACTTC
CASSQDGGERAETEGEQYF
>.|.|TRBV5-1|TRBJ2-7
TGCGCCAGCAGCAGATCCGGGACGGCCAACTACGAGCAGTACTTC
CASSRSGTANYEQYF
>.|.|TRBV4-1|TRBJ2-6
TGCGCCAGCAGCCAAGATAAGGGGCCGCGGTCTGGGGCCAACGTCCTGACTTTC
CASSQDKGPRSGANVLTF
>.|few|TRBV7-2|TRBJ2-5
TGTGCCAGCAGCAACGGGGGCACAGAGACCCAGTACTTC
CASSNGGTETQYF
>.|few|TRBV9|TRBJ2-7
TGTGCCAGCAGCGTCCGGGGCGAGCGCTCCTACGAGCAGTACTTC
CASSVRGERSYEQYF
>.|few|TRBV2|TRBJ1-2
TGTGCCAGCAGTGAAGTTGCGCAGGGTTGGGATGGCTACACCTTC
CASSEVAQGWDGYTF
>.|many|TRBV29-1|TRBJ1-2
TGCAGCGTTGACAACTATGGCTACACCTTC
CSVDNYGYTF
>.|few|TRBV27|TRBJ2-7
TGTGCCAGCAGTCCCATGGGGGGTTACGAGCAGTACTTC
CASSPMGGYEQYF
>.|few|TRBV29-1|TRBJ2-5
TGCAGCGTTGGGGAGGGGGCGCGAAAGACCCAGTACTTC
CSVGEGARKTQYF
>TRBD2|.|TRBV28|TRBJ2-2
TGTGCCAGCGCCCTTAGCGGGGGGAGCGGCGGGGAGCTGTTTTTT
CASALSGGSGGELFF
>.|.|TRBV11-2|TRBJ1-4
TGTGCCAGCAGCTCGACGCGACAGTCTAATGAAAAACTGTTTTTT
CASSSTRQSNEKLFF
>.|few|TRBV10-3|TRBJ1-2
TGTGCCATCAGTGAGTATGATGGCTACACCTTC
CAISEYDGYTF
>.|.|TRBV6-6|TRBJ1-4
TGTGCCAGCAGTTACACCACGATTGGCCGGGGTGAAAAACTGTTTTTT
CASSYTTIGRGEKLFF
>.|few|TRBV6-1|TRBJ1-1
TGTGCCAGCAGGCCCGACAGGTTAGGCACTGAAGCTTTCTTT
CASRPDRLGTEAFF
>.|few|TRBV28|TRBJ2-5
TGTGCCAGCAGTTTCATGAGGTTGGGGGAGACCCAGTACTTC
CASSFMRLGETQYF